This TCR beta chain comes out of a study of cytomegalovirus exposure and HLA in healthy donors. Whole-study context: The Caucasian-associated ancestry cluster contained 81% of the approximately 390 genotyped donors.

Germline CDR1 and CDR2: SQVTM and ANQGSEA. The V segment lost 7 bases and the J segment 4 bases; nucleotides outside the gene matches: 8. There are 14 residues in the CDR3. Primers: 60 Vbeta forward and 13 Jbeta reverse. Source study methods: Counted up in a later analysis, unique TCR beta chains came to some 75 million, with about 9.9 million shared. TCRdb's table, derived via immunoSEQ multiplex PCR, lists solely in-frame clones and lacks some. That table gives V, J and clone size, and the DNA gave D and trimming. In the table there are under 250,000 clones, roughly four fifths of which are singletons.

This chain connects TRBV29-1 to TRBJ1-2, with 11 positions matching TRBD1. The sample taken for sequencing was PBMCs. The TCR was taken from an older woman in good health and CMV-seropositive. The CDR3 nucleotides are TGCAGCGAAAACGGACAGGGGGCCGGCTATGGCTACACCTTC. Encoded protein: CSENGQGAGYGYTF.